Shown below are 11 T cell receptor beta chains from a single sample sequenced in a study of PD-L1 blockade in urothelial cancer. Time point indicated: pretreatment peripheral blood. Assay used: immunoSEQ multiplex PCR; TCRdb lists only in-frame clones, some missing. The table lists 65,000 to 80,000 clones, about 90% of them singletons. The material was PBMCs, obtained around atezolizumab (anti-PD-L1) treatment. Receptors were obtained from a man aged 65 to 79 with urothelial cancer.

This clone appeared a single time. The chain carries TRBV18 and TRBJ2-1, with D unclear. Deletions cut 2 bases from V and 7 bases from J, with 12 bases between. The CDR3 extends over 14 amino acids. Germline V CDR1 and CDR2: KGHSH, LQKENI. The DNA for the CDR3 is TGTGCCAGCTCACCAGCAGCGATTGGTAATGAGCAGTTCTTC. Translating it yields CASSPAAIGNEQFF.

Regarding this clone: At the DNA level, this CDR3 is encoded by other sequences in the same sample as well. This chain uses TRBV28 with TRBJ2-7; TRBD2 matches 15 bases. The length of the CDR3 is 15 residues. After removal of 6 bases from V and 4 bases from J, the junction contained 4 bases not matched to a gene. Germline CDR1 and CDR2: MDHEN and SYDVKM. The CDR3 loop reads CASSPGLAGGYEQYF. In DNA form, the CDR3 reads TGTGCCAGCAGCCCAGGACTAGCGGGAGGGTACGAGCAGTACTTC.

This chain uses TRBV5-6 with TRBJ2-7; 11 bases match TRBD1. The germline gives CDR1 SGHDT, CDR2 YYEEEE. Trimming at V came to 4 bases and at J to 3 bases, leaving 3 bases not matched to a gene. The CDR3 totals 14 residues. The CDR3 DNA sequence: TGTGCCAGCAGCGGGACAGGGGGGGACTACGAGCAGTACTTC. Amino acid sequence: CASSGTGGDYEQYF.

The chain has TRBV2 and TRBJ1-1, with D hard to call. Germline CDR1 and CDR2: SNHLY and FYNNEI. V was clipped by 3 bases and J by 3 bases, with 8 bases between them. The CDR3 sequence is 13 residues long. For the CDR3, the DNA is TGTGCCAGCAGTGAGGGCAGGTACACTGAAGCTTTCTTT. This encodes CASSEGRYTEAFF.

The gene calls are TRBV6-5 and TRBJ2-7; the match to TRBD2 covers 15 bases. Germline V CDR1 and CDR2: MNHEY, SVGAGI. There are 15 residues in the CDR3. V shed 6 bases and J 4 bases; nucleotides not matched to a gene: 4. In DNA, the CDR3 is TGTGCCAGCAGCAGGGGACTAGCGGGAGGATACGAGCAGTACTTC. Protein sequence: CASSRGLAGGYEQYF.

This clone appeared a single time. The chain employs TRBV7-2 and TRBJ2-5; 7 bases align to TRBD1. J lost 4 bases, V lost 1 base, and 6 bases had no gene match. The CDR3 is made up of 15 amino acids. CDR1 is SGHTA and CDR2 is FQGNSA in the germline V gene. The CDR3: CASSLGQGMRETQYF. DNA of the CDR3: TGTGCCAGCAGCTTAGGACAGGGAATGCGAGAGACCCAGTACTTC.

The V call is TRBV15, the J call TRBJ2-7; 11 bases agree with TRBD1. Germline trimming cut 1 base from V and 0 bases from J; bases unmatched to any gene: 11. Germline CDR1 LNHNV, CDR2 YYDKDF (reference sequence). This CDR3 is built from 19 residues. The CDR3 sequence is CATSRVLDRGHSSSYEQYF. CDR3 nucleotides: TGTGCCACCAGCAGAGTGTTGGACAGGGGGCATTCAAGCTCCTACGAGCAGTACTTC.

The chain recombines TRBV2 with TRBJ2-3; no firm D call. Trimming pared 4 bases from V and 0 bases from J, leaving 11 bases between. CDR1 and CDR2 from the germline V gene are SNHLY and FYNNEI. The CDR3 runs to 15 residues. CDR3 in DNA: TGTGCCAGCAGTGGACGAGCGAAAAGCACAGATACGCAGTATTTT. Protein sequence: CASSGRAKSTDTQYF.

This clone has just one count. This chain uses TRBV9 with TRBJ2-7; TRBD1 aligns across 7 bases. Germline V lookup: CDR1 SGDLS, CDR2 YYNGEE. The CDR3 sequence is 11 residues long. Germline trimming cut 7 bases from V and 6 bases from J; bases unmatched to any gene: 4. This CDR3 reads CASGKGAEQYF. The CDR3, as DNA: TGTGCCAGCGGGAAGGGGGCCGAGCAGTACTTC.

The J gene is TRBJ2-5, the V gene TRBV18; D remains ambiguous. Germline V gene data show CDR1 as KGHSH and CDR2 as LQKENI. CDR3 length: 15 residues. V lost 2 bases to trimming and J lost 1 base, with 11 bases between them. The CDR3 DNA reads as TGTGCCAGCTCACCATACGGCGGCAGCCAAGAGACCCAGTACTTC. It translates to CASSPYGGSQETQYF. Together with reference TRBV18 and TRBJ2-5, the CDR3 gives the full variable domain: NAGVMQNPRHLVRRRGQEARLRCSPMKGHSHVYWYRQLPEEGLKFMVYLQKENIIDESGMPKERFSAEFPKEGPSILRIQQVVRGDSAAYFCASSPYGGSQETQYFGPGTRLLVL.

V usage is TRBV6-5 and J usage is TRBJ2-1; TRBD2 aligns across 7 bases. The V segment lost 5 bases and the J segment 7 bases; nucleotides outside the gene matches: 8. The CDR3 is made up of 14 amino acids. CDR1 and CDR2 (germline): MNHEY, SVGAGI. The CDR3 nucleotides are TGTGCCAGCAGTACGCCGGGACTACCAAATGAGCAGTTCTTC. This translates into CASSTPGLPNEQFF.